Reported below is one TCR beta chain. The data derive from a study of T cell responses to AZD1222 COVID-19 vaccine. TCRdb keeps only in-frame clones here, not all; method: immunoSEQ multiplex PCR. The sample has 40,000 to 55,000 clones, about 90% seen once. Germline CDR1 SGHRS, CDR2 YFSETQ. This CDR3 spans 17 amino acids. Losses at the gene ends were 7 bases for V and 4 bases for J; bases not matched to a gene: 10. The rearrangement links TRBV5-1 to TRBJ2-1, with 14 bases identical to TRBD2. The sequencing here drew on peripheral blood, taken 28 days after the second AZD1222 dose. The clonotype was recovered from an adult who received the AZD1222 COVID-19 vaccine. The CDR3 reads CASERGLAGVVYNEQFF. The DNA of the CDR3 is TGCGCCAGCGAAAGGGGACTAGCGGGAGTGGTATACAATGAGCAGTTCTTC.